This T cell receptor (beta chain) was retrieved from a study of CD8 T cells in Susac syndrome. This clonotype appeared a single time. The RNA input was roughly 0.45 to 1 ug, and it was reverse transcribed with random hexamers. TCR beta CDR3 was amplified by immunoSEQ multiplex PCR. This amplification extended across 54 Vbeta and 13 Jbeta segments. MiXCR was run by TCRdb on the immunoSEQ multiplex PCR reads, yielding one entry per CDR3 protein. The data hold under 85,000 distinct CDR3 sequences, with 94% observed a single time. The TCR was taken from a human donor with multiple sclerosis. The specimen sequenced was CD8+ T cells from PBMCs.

In nucleotides, the CDR3 is TGTGCCAGCAGCCCCGACAGGGGCCCTAGCGAGCAGTACTTC. Protein sequence: CASSPDRGPSEQYF. The J gene is TRBJ2-7, the V gene TRBV13, with 8 bases fitting TRBD1. V dropped 5 bases and J dropped 6; count of bases not matched to a gene: 9. The germline CDR1 and CDR2 sequences are PRHDT and FYEKMQ (reference sequence). This CDR3 spans 14 amino acids.